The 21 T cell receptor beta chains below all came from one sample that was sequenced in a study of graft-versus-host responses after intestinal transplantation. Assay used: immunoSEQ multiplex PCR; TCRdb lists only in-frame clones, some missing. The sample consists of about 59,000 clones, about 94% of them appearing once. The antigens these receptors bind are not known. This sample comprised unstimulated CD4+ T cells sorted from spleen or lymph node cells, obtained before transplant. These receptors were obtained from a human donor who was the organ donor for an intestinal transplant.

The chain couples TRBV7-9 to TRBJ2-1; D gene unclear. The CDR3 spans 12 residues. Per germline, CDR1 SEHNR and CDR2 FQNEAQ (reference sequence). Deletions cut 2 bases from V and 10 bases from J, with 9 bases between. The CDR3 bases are TGTGCCAGCAGCTTAAGTCACACCGAGCAGTTCTTC. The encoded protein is CASSLSHTEQFF.

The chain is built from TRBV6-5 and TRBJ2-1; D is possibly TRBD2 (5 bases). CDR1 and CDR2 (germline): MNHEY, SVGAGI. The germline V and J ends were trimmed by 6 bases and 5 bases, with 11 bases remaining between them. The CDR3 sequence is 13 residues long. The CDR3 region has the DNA TGTGCCAGCAGAATCGGACTGAACAATGAGCAGTTCTTC. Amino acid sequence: CASRIGLNNEQFF.

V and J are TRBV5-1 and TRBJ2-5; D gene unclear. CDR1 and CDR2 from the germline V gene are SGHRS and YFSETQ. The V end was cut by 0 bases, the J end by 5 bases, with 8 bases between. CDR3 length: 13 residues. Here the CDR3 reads CASSLGSLETQYF. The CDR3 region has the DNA TGCGCCAGCAGCTTGGGTAGTCTCGAGACCCAGTACTTC.

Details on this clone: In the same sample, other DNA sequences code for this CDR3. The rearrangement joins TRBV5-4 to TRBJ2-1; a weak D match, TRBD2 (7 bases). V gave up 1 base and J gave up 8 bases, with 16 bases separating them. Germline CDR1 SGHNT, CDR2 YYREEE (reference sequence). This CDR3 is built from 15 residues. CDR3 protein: CASSLTEGGIDEQFF. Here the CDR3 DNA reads TGTGCCAGCAGCTTGACGGAGGGGGGGATCGATGAGCAGTTCTTC.

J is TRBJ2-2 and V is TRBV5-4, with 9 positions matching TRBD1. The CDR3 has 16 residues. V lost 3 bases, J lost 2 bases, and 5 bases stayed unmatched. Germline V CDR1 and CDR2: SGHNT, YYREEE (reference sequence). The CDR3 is CASSYKGQGNTGELFF. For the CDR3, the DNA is TGTGCCAGCAGCTATAAGGGACAGGGCAACACCGGGGAGCTGTTTTTT.

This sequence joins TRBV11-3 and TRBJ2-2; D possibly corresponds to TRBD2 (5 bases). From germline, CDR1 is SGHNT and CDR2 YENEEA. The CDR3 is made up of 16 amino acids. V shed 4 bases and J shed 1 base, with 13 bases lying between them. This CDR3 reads CASSSPGLMNTGELFF. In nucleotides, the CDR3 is TGTGCCAGCAGCTCCCCCGGACTTATGAACACCGGGGAGCTGTTTTTT.

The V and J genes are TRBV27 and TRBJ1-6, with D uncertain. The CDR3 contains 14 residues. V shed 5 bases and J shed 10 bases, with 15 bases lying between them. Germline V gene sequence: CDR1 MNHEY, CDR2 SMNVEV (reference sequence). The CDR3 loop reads CASSPHRVGSPLHF. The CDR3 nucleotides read TGTGCCAGCAGTCCGCACAGAGTGGGATCACCCCTCCACTTT.

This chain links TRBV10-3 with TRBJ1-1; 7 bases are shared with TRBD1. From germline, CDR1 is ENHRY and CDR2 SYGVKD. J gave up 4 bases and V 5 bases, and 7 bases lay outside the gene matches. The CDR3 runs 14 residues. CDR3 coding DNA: TGTGCCATCAGTAACCCAACAGGGGCCACTGAAGCTTTCTTT. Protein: CAISNPTGATEAFF.

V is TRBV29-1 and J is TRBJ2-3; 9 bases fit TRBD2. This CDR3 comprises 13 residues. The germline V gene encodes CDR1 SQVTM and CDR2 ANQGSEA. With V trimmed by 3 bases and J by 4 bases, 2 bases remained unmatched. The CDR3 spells CSVEAGGPDTQYF. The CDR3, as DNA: TGCAGCGTTGAGGCGGGGGGGCCAGATACGCAGTATTTT.

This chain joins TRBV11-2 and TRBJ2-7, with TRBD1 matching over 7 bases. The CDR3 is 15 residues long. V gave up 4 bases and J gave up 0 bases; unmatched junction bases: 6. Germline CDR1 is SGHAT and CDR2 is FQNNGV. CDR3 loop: CASSSRGLGSYEQYF. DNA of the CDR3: TGTGCCAGCAGCTCTAGGGGGCTAGGCTCCTACGAGCAGTACTTC.

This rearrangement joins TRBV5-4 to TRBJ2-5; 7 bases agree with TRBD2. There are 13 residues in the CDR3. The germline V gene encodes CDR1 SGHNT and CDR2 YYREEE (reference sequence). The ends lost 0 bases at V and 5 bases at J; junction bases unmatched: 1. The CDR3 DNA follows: TGTGCCAGCAGCTTGGGGACTAGTGAGACCCAGTACTTC. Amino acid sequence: CASSLGTSETQYF.

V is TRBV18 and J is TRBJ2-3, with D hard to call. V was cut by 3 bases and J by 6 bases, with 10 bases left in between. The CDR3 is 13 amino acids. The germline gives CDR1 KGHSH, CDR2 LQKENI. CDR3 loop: CASSPELADTQYF. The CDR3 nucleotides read TGTGCCAGCTCACCGGAGCTCGCGGATACGCAGTATTTT. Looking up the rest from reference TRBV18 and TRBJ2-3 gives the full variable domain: NAGVMQNPRHLVRRRGQEARLRCSPMKGHSHVYWYRQLPEEGLKFMVYLQKENIIDESGMPKERFSAEFPKEGPSILRIQQVVRGDSAAYFCASSPELADTQYFGPGTRLTVL.

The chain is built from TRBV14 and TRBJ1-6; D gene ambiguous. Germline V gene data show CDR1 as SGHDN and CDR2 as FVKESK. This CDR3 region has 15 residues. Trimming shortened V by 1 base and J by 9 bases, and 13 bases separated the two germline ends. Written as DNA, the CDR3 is TGTGCCAGCAGCCAAGCGGACCTAGCGAGTTCACCCCTCCACTTT. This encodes CASSQADLASSPLHF.

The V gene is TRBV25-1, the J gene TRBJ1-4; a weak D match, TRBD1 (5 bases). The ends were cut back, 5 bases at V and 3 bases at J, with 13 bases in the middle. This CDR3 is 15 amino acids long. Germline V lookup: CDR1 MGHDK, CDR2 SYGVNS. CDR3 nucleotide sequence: TGTGCCAGCAGTTTCATAAGGGGACCTAATGAAAAACTGTTTTTT. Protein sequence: CASSFIRGPNEKLFF.

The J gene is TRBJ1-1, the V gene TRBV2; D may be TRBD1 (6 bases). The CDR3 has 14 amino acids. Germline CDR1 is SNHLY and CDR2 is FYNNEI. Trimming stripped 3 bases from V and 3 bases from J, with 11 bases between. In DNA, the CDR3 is TGTGCCAGCAGTGATCAAGGGGGGTACACTGAAGCTTTCTTT. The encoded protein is CASSDQGGYTEAFF.

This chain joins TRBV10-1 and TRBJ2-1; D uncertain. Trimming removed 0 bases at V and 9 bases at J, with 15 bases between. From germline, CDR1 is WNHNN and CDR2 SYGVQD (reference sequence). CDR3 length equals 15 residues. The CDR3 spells CASSESWSSWGEQFF. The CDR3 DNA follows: TGCGCCAGCAGTGAGTCGTGGAGTTCCTGGGGTGAGCAGTTCTTC.

CDR3 amino acids: CASSLTGYNEQFF. The DNA of the CDR3 is TGCGCCAGCAGTTTGACCGGCTACAATGAGCAGTTCTTC. The rearrangement links TRBV10-2 to TRBJ2-1; D gene uncertain. Germline V gene lookup returns CDR1 WSHSY and CDR2 SAAADI. V gave up 5 bases and J gave up 3 bases, with 8 bases separating them. This CDR3 region has 13 residues.

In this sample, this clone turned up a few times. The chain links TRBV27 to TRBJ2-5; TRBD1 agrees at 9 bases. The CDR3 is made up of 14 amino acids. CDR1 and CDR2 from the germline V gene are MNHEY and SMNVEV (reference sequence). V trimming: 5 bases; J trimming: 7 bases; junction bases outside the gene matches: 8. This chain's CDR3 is CASSRDRERGTQYF. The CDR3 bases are TGTGCCAGCAGTAGGGACAGGGAGCGGGGGACCCAGTACTTC.

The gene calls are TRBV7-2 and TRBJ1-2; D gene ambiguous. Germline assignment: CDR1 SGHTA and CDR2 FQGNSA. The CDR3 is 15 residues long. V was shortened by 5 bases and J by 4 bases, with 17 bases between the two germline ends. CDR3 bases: TGTGCCAGCAGCCCCGCTGAGGGTTCGGTCTATGGCTACACCTTC. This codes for CASSPAEGSVYGYTF.

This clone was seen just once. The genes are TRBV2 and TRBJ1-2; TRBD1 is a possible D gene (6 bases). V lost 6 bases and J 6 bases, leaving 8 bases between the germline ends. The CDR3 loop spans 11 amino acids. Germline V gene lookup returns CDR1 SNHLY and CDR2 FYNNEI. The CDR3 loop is CASRAGDGYTF. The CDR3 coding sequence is TGTGCCAGCAGGGCAGGGGATGGCTACACCTTC.

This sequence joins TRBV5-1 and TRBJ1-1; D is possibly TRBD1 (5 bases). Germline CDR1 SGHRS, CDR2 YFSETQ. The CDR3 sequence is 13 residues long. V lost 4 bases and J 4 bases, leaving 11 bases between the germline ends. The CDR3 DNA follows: TGCGCCAGCAGCCCAAGGAGGGGCACTGAAGCTTTCTTT. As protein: CASSPRRGTEAFF.